These 5 T cell receptor beta chains share one sample of origin, sequenced in a study of T-cell memory formation after mild COVID-19. TCRdb re-derived calls from the 5' RACE reads in MiXCR, one entry per CDR3 protein. The sample holds 140,000 to 150,000 distinct CDR3 sequences, approximately 26% seen once. Material for sequencing was PBMCs or a T cell subset sorted from them (not recorded which). Source of these receptors: an adult woman who had mild COVID-19 (a few samples of this study predate the infection). Cell type and time point are not known.

This clonotype has more than one count but fewer than ten. The chain carries TRBV7-9 and TRBJ2-3, with D unclear. Trimming stripped 4 bases from V and 1 base from J, with 6 bases between. CDR1 and CDR2 from the germline V gene are SEHNR and FQNEAQ (reference sequence). This CDR3 is built from 13 residues. The CDR3 protein is CASSSRGTDTQYF. CDR3 nucleotides: TGTGCCAGCAGCTCTAGGGGCACAGATACGCAGTATTTT.

This clonotype was counted only a few times. The V call is TRBV6-5, the J call TRBJ2-3, with D perhaps matching TRBD2 (6 bases). Germline values: CDR1 MNHEY, CDR2 SVGAGI. This CDR3 spans 16 amino acids. The V end was cut by 2 bases, the J end by 6 bases, with 18 bases between. The CDR3 here is CASSYARGPPTDTQYF. The CDR3 bases are TGTGCCAGCAGTTACGCGCGGGGACCCCCCACGGATACGCAGTATTTT.

This clonotype was seen a few times. The genes are TRBV7-8 and TRBJ2-1, with 11 positions matching TRBD2. The CDR3 is made up of 13 amino acids. CDR1 SGHVS and CDR2 FQNEAQ come from the germline V gene. The junction had 6 bases not matched to a gene; V was cut back by 8 bases and J by 9 bases. The chain's CDR3 is CASVTSGGGEQFF. The CDR3 DNA follows: TGTGCCAGCGTCACTAGCGGGGGTGGTGAGCAGTTCTTC.

CDR3 sequence: CASSVASGGYEQYF. The CDR3 coding sequence is TGTGCCAGCAGCGTAGCTTCAGGGGGCTACGAGCAGTACTTC. V gene TRBV9 combines with J gene TRBJ2-7; the match to TRBD1 covers 7 bases. The CDR3 is made up of 14 amino acids. Germline V gives CDR1 SGDLS, CDR2 YYNGEE. With 0 bases clipped from V and 3 bases from J, the junction kept 3 bases outside the gene matches.

Points on this clonotype: Compared with germline, one end of the junction differs, possibly owing to a read error. The rearrangement uses TRBV20-1 and TRBJ1-1, with D possibly TRBD1 on 6 matching bases. The CDR3 is 15 amino acids. CDR1 DFQATT and CDR2 SNEGSKA come from the germline V gene (reference sequence). CDR3 DNA: TGCAGTGCTAGAGGGCCCAGGGGCGTGAAGACTGAAGCTTTCTTT. Translated, it gives CSARGPRGVKTEAFF.